This T cell receptor (beta chain) derives from a study of T cells in Graves' hyperthyroidism and ophthalmopathy. Overall study: Peripheral blood was taken when the disease was first diagnosed, before any treatment began.

This clonotype has just a few counts. Its antigen is still unknown. Uncontrolled infection, other autoimmune disease, pregnancy or lactation excluded patients. Thyroid ultrasound and orbital computed tomography, with clinical symptoms and serum thyroxine and TRAb, informed diagnoses. Amplification of TCR beta CDR3 regions used RNA as the template. Primed by the HTBI set, a first-round RT-PCR was run on the TCR CDR3. TCRdb passed the multiplex PCR reads through MiXCR, listing each CDR3 protein once. The top ten hold roughly 60% of the sample, which has over 250,000 distinct CDR3 sequences, approximately 20% seen once. Study findings and constraints: Ophthalmopathy was model-predicted a median roughly 6.2 months pre-onset.

This receptor was obtained from a young man with Graves' ophthalmopathy. Sequences were obtained from blood.

In DNA, the CDR3 is TGCGCCAGCAGCCCGTCGCCGGTAACCTATGGCTACACCTTC. It codes for CASSPSPVTYGYTF. The genes are TRBV4-1 and TRBJ1-2, with D uncertain. Per germline, CDR1 MGHRA and CDR2 YSYEKL. CDR3 length equals 14 residues. Trimming took off 4 bases at V and 4 bases at J, with 13 bases between the two ends.